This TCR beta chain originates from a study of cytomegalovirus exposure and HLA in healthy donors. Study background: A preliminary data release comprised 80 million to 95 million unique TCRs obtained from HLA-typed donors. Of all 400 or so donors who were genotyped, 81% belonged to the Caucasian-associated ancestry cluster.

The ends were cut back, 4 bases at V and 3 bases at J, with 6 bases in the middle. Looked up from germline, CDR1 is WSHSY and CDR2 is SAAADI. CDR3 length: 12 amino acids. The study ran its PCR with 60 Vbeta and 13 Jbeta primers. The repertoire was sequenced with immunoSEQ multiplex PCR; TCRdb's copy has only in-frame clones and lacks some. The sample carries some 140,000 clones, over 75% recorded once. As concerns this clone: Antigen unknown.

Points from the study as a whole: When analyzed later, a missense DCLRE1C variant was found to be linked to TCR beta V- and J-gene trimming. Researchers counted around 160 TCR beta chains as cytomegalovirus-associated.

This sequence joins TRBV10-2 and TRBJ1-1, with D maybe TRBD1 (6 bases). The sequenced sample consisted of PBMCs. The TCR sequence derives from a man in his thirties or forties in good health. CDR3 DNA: TGCGCCAGCAGTGGGGGGCACACTGAAGCTTTCTTT. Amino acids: CASSGGHTEAFF.